This entry is about one T cell receptor (beta chain). TCRdb's copy holds only in-frame clones and misses some; the assay was immunoSEQ multiplex PCR. The table includes 150,000 or so clones, roughly three quarters detected once. V trimming: 6 bases; J trimming: 2 bases; junction bases outside the gene matches: 15. The V gene's germline CDR1 is SNHLY and CDR2 FYNNEI. The CDR3 is made up of 18 amino acids. The data are from a study of cytotoxic CD8 clonotypes in ibrutinib-treated CLL. Source: PBMCs, taken after 12 months of ibrutinib treatment. The chain joins TRBV2 to TRBJ2-2, with 7 nucleotides matching TRBD2. This TCR was sampled from a human donor with chronic lymphocytic leukemia. The CDR3 sequence: CASRGGLPFGPNTGELFF. As DNA, the CDR3 is TGTGCCAGCAGGGGGGGACTACCGTTCGGACCTAACACCGGGGAGCTGTTTTTT. Variable domain in full (rest from reference TRBV2 and TRBJ2-2): EPEVTQTPSHQVTQMGQEVILRCVPISNHLYFYWYRQILGQKVEFLVSFYNNEISEKSEIFDDQFSVERPDGSNFTLKIRSTKLEDSAMYFCASRGGLPFGPNTGELFFGEGSRLTVL.